This record looks at one TCR beta chain sequence and its context. Its matching antigen is unknown. Indicated time point: persistent/refractory GD, antithyroid drugs over 5 years with positive TRAb. RNA from PBMCs was the source of the TCR library. This specimen comes from a study of regulatory T cells in long-lasting Graves disease. The study's findings and limits: TCR diversity in persistent Graves' patients was below that of newly diagnosed ones.

Trimming took 4 bases from V and 4 from J, leaving 25 bases between them. Germline V lookup: CDR1 SGHTA, CDR2 FQGNSA. CDR3 length: 19 residues. Both iRepertoire HTBI primers and Arm-PCR of CDR3 regions were used to build the TCR beta libraries. Each CDR3 protein gets one entry after TCRdb re-called the multiplex PCR reads with MiXCR. This table has about 460,000 distinct CDR3 sequences, about 22% appearing once. The clonotype comes from a female donor with Graves disease. This sequence joins TRBV7-2 and TRBJ2-2; a weak D match, TRBD1 (5 bases). Sequencing was performed on peripheral blood mononuclear cells (PBMCs), taken when the disease was refractory, from a patient treated with antithyroid drugs. This CDR3 reads CASSSPRFQGIGFTGELFF. The CDR3 DNA sequence: TGTGCCAGCAGCTCCCCCCGATTTCAGGGTATAGGGTTCACCGGGGAGCTGTTTTTT.